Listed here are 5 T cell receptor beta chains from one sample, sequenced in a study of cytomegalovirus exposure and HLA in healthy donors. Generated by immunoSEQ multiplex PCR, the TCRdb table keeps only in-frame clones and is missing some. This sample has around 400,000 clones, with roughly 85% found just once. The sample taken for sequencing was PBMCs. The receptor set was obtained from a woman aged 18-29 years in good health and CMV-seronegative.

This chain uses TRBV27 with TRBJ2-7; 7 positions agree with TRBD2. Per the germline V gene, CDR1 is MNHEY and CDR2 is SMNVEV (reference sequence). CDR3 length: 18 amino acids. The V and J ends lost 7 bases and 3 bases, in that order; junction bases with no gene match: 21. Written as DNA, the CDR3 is TGTGCCAGCATGGGGATCTCCTACCCGGGGGGAGGAAACTACGAGCAGTACTTC. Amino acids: CASMGISYPGGGNYEQYF.

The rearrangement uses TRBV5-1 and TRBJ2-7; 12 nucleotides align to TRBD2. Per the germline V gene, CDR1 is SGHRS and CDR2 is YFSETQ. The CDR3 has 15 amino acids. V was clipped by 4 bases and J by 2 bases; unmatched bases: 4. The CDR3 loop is CASSTTSGGPYEQYF. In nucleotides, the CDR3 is TGCGCCAGCAGCACGACTAGCGGGGGACCCTACGAGCAGTACTTC.

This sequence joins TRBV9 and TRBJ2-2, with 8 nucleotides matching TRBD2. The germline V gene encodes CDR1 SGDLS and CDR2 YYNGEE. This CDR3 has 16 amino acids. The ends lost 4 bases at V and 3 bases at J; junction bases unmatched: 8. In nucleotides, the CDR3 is TGTGCCAGCAGCCCCAACGGGGGGGAGGACACCGGGGAGCTGTTTTTT. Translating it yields CASSPNGGEDTGELFF.

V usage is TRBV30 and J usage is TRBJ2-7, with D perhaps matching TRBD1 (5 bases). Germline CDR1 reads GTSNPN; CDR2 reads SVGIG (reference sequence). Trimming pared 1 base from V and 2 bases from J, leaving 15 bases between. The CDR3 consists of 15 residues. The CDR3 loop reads CAWSGSSGRAYEQYF. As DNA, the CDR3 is TGTGCCTGGAGTGGGTCCTCGGGCAGGGCCTACGAGCAGTACTTC.

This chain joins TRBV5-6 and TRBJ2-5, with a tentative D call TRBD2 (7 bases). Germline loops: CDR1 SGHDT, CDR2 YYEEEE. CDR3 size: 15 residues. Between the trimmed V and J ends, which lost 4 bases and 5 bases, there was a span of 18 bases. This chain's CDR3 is CASSRGGDGTETQYF. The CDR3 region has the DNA TGTGCCAGCAGCAGGGGGGGGGACGGAACGGAGACCCAGTACTTC. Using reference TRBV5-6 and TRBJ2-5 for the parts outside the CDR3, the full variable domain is DAGVTQSPTHLIKTRGQQVTLRCSPKSGHDTVSWYQQALGQGPQFIFQYYEEEERQRGNFPDRFSGHQFPNYSSELNVNALLLGDSALYLCASSRGGDGTETQYFGPGTRLLVL.